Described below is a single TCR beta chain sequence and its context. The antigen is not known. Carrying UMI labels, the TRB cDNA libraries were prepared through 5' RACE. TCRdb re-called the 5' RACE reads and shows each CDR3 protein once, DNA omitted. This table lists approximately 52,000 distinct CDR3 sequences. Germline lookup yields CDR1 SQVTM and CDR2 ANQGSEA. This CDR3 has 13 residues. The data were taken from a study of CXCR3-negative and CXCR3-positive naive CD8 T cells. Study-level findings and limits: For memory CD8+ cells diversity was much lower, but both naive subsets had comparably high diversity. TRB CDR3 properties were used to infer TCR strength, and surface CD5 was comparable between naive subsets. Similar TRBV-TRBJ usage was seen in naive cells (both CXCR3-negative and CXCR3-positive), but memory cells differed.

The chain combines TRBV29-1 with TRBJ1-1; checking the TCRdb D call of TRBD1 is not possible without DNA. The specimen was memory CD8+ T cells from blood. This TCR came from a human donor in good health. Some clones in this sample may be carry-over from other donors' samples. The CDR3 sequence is CSAATGGSTEAFF.